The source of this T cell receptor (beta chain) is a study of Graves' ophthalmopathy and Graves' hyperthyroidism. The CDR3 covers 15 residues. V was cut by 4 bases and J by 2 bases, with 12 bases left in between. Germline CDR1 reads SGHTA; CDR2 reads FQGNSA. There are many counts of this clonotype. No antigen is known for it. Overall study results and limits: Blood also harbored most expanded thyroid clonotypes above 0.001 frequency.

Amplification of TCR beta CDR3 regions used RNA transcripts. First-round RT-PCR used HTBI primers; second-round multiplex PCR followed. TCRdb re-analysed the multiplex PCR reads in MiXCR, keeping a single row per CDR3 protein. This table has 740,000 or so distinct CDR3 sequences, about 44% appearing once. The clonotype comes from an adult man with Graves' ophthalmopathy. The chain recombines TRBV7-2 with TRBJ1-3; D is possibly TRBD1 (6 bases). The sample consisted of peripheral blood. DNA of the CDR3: TGTGCCAGCAGCTACCTTGAGGGGGCTGGAAACACCATATATTTT. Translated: CASSYLEGAGNTIYF.